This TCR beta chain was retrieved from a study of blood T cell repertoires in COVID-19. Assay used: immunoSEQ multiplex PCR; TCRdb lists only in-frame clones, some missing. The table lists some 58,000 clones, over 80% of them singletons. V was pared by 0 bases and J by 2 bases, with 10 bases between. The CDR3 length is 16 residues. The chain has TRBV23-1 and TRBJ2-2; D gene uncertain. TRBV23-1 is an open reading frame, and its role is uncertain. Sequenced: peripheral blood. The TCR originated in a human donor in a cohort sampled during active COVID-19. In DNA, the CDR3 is TGCGCCAGCAGTCAATCGTCGAGAGCCAACACCGGGGAGCTGTTTTTT. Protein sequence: CASSQSSRANTGELFF.